This passage covers 26 T cell receptor beta chains from one sample sequenced in a study of CD8+ T cells in alopecia areata. Investigators isolated RNA and reverse transcribed it into cDNA to act as the sequencing template. Generated by immunoSEQ multiplex PCR, the TCRdb table keeps only in-frame clones and is missing some. The table has some 99,000 clones, nearly 45% seen once. Sequences were obtained from CD4+ T cells sorted from blood. These receptors were taken from a human donor with alopecia areata.

The V gene is TRBV9, the J gene TRBJ1-5; 7 positions match TRBD1. V dropped 3 bases and J dropped 3; count of bases not matched to a gene: 3. The germline V gene encodes CDR1 SGDLS and CDR2 YYNGEE. This CDR3 has 14 residues. CDR3 sequence reads: CASSATGSNQPQHF. The DNA for the CDR3 is TGTGCCAGCAGCGCGACAGGGTCCAATCAGCCCCAGCATTTT.

This clone was seen a few times. J is TRBJ1-2 and V is TRBV6-5, with D possibly TRBD1 on 6 matching bases. The V gene's germline CDR1 is MNHEY and CDR2 SVGAGI. CDR3 length: 13 residues. Trimming removed 6 bases from V and 4 bases from J, with 12 bases in between. DNA of the CDR3: TGTGCCAGCAGCCCCGACAGGACCTATGGCTACACCTTC. Its protein product is CASSPDRTYGYTF.

This clone was found a few times. V and J are TRBV7-8 and TRBJ2-3; 8 bases are shared with TRBD2. V was pared by 5 bases and J by 6 bases, with 16 bases of the junction left unmatched. The length of the CDR3 is 17 residues. Germline V gene sequence: CDR1 SGHVS, CDR2 FQNEAQ. The CDR3 nucleotides are TGTGCCAGCAGCGCGAGAACTAGCGGCCCCGATCCGGATACGCAGTATTTT. Translating it yields CASSARTSGPDPDTQYF.

The chain couples TRBV29-1 to TRBJ2-7; TRBD1 matches at 10 bases. The germline V gene encodes CDR1 SQVTM and CDR2 ANQGSEA. J was trimmed by 2 bases and V by 7 bases; bases with no gene match: 5. The CDR3 covers 13 residues. CDR3 region: CSGTGTGAYEQYF. The CDR3 DNA follows: TGCAGCGGGACCGGGACAGGGGCCTACGAGCAGTACTTC.

This clone was observed a handful of times. The J gene is TRBJ2-1, the V gene TRBV5-1; a possible D gene is TRBD1 (6 bases). Per germline, CDR1 SGHRS and CDR2 YFSETQ. The CDR3 is made up of 14 amino acids. V was cut by 0 bases and J by 6 bases, with 10 bases left in between. The CDR3 region is CASSLVWGPNEQFF. The CDR3 DNA reads as TGCGCCAGCAGCTTGGTTTGGGGGCCCAATGAGCAGTTCTTC.

V gene TRBV5-1 combines with J gene TRBJ1-1, with D tentatively TRBD1 (6 bases). CDR1 is SGHRS and CDR2 is YFSETQ in the germline V gene. Between the trimmed V and J ends, which lost 4 bases and 6 bases, there was a span of 13 bases. The CDR3 sequence is 13 residues long. CDR3 amino acids: CASSLSTGSEAFF. CDR3 DNA: TGCGCCAGCAGCCTCTCTACAGGGTCTGAAGCTTTCTTT. The full variable domain, its missing parts supplied by reference TRBV5-1 and TRBJ1-1, is KAGVTQTPRYLIKTRGQQVTLSCSPISGHRSVSWYQQTPGQGLQFLFEYFSETQRNKGNFPGRFSGRQFSNSRSEMNVSTLELGDSALYLCASSLSTGSEAFFGQGTRLTVV.

The genes are TRBV30 and TRBJ1-2; D is possibly TRBD1 (6 bases). V was clipped by 5 bases and J by 8 bases, with 9 bases between them. CDR3 length: 10 amino acids. CDR1 and CDR2 from the germline V gene are GTSNPN and SVGIG (reference sequence). In DNA form, the CDR3 reads TGTGCCTGGCGGGGGCAAGGCTACACCTTC. Protein product: CAWRGQGYTF.

V and J are TRBV30 and TRBJ1-6; TRBD1 matches at 8 bases. J lost 9 bases, V lost 3 bases, and 7 bases had no gene match. The CDR3 loop spans 14 amino acids. CDR1 is GTSNPN and CDR2 is SVGIG in the germline V gene (reference sequence). Here the CDR3 reads CAWRKTGDSSPLHF. The CDR3 DNA reads as TGTGCCTGGAGAAAGACAGGGGATAGTTCACCCCTCCACTTT.

In its sample, this clone was seen a few times. The chain joins TRBV6-5 to TRBJ2-7; 7 nucleotides align to TRBD1. Germline V gene lookup returns CDR1 MNHEY and CDR2 SVGAGI. V was clipped by 11 bases and J by 3 bases; unmatched bases: 7. CDR3 length equals 12 residues. CDR3 amino acids: CASRGQFYEQYF. CDR3 nucleotide sequence: TGTGCCTCCCGGGGACAGTTCTACGAGCAGTACTTC.

CDR3 sequence reads: CASSSPGRIQYF. CDR3 nucleotides: TGTGCCAGCAGCTCCCCAGGTCGAATTCAGTACTTC. The V gene is TRBV28, the J gene TRBJ2-4; no definite D call. The CDR3 extends over 12 amino acids. V shed 6 bases and J shed 10 bases, with 13 bases lying between them. From germline, CDR1 is MDHEN and CDR2 SYDVKM.

The rearrangement joins TRBV29-1 to TRBJ1-1; the D is unclear. The CDR3 covers 13 residues. Trimming pared 4 bases from V and 2 bases from J, leaving 11 bases between. The germline V gene has CDR1 SQVTM and CDR2 ANQGSEA. This CDR3 reads CSVVVTLNTEAFF. The CDR3 nucleotides read TGCAGCGTTGTTGTGACACTTAACACTGAAGCTTTCTTT.

The genes are TRBV19 and TRBJ2-1, with TRBD2 matching over 14 bases. In germline, CDR1 is LNHDA, CDR2 SQIVND (reference sequence). V lost 6 bases and J lost 8; bases outside the gene matches: 3. This CDR3 is built from 14 residues. The CDR3 is CASSPGLAGDEQFF. As DNA, the CDR3 is TGTGCCAGTAGCCCGGGACTAGCGGGAGATGAGCAGTTCTTC.

The sample holds many counts of this clone. V usage is TRBV29-1 and J usage is TRBJ1-3; D gene unclear. CDR3 length: 13 amino acids. V was shortened by 3 bases and J by 3 bases, with 9 bases between the two germline ends. Germline assignment: CDR1 SQVTM and CDR2 ANQGSEA. This CDR3 reads CSVDSNDGNTIYF. CDR3 nucleotides: TGCAGCGTTGACAGCAACGATGGAAACACCATATATTTT.

The rearrangement joins TRBV5-1 to TRBJ1-2; TRBD1 agrees at 9 bases. Unmatched junction bases numbered 14, after V lost 5 bases and J lost 6 bases. In germline, CDR1 is SGHRS, CDR2 YFSETQ. The CDR3 spans 16 residues. The CDR3 region is CASSDKARDRVDGYTF. The CDR3 nucleotides are TGCGCCAGCAGTGATAAGGCCCGGGACAGGGTAGATGGCTACACCTTC.

J is TRBJ2-1 and V is TRBV6-5, with 8 bases fitting TRBD1. J was trimmed by 5 bases and V by 5 bases; bases with no gene match: 5. The CDR3 runs to 14 residues. From germline, CDR1 is MNHEY and CDR2 SVGAGI. CDR3 loop: CASSRQGFHNEQFF. The CDR3 nucleotides are TGTGCCAGCAGTAGACAGGGGTTCCACAATGAGCAGTTCTTC.

The chain links TRBV7-2 to TRBJ1-2; a possible D gene is TRBD1 (5 bases). Trimming took off 5 bases at V and 2 bases at J, with 12 bases between the two ends. Germline V gene lookup returns CDR1 SGHTA and CDR2 FQGNSA. CDR3 length equals 14 residues. CDR3 protein: CASSPSGGNYGYTF. CDR3 sequence (DNA): TGTGCCAGCAGCCCCAGTGGGGGAAACTATGGCTACACCTTC.

This clone was picked up one time. The chain's CDR3 is CASSYRTGTGGYTF. The DNA for the CDR3 is TGTGCCAGCAGTTATAGGACAGGGACCGGCGGCTACACCTTC. The chain joins TRBV6-5 to TRBJ1-2; 8 nucleotides line up with TRBD1. This CDR3 contains 14 residues. Germline V gene lookup returns CDR1 MNHEY and CDR2 SVGAGI. V was clipped by 3 bases and J by 8 bases; unmatched bases: 8.

This rearrangement joins TRBV11-2 to TRBJ2-5; TRBD2 matches 10 bases. Germline-derived CDR1 and CDR2 are SGHAT and FQNNGV. Unmatched junction bases numbered 4, after V lost 3 bases and J lost 0 bases. This CDR3 is built from 16 residues. CDR3 protein: CASSLIAGGHQETQYF. The CDR3 nucleotides read TGTGCCAGCAGCTTGATAGCGGGAGGACACCAAGAGACCCAGTACTTC.

The rearrangement links TRBV29-1 to TRBJ2-1, with D unresolved. CDR3 size: 11 residues. CDR1 is SQVTM and CDR2 is ANQGSEA in the germline V gene. V lost 4 bases and J lost 10, with 11 bases in between. For the CDR3, the DNA is TGCAGCGTTGCCAGGCAACACGAGCAGTTCTTC. The encoded protein is CSVARQHEQFF.

This chain connects TRBV29-1 to TRBJ2-5; 7 positions match TRBD1. CDR1 and CDR2 from the germline V gene are SQVTM and ANQGSEA. CDR3 length: 14 amino acids. The J segment lost 4 bases and the V segment lost 6 bases, leaving 11 bases of the junction unmatched. The CDR3 bases are TGCAGCGTCGACACAACAGGGGCCAGAGAGACCCAGTACTTC. Protein: CSVDTTGARETQYF.

The chain uses TRBV28 and TRBJ2-7; D uncertain. From germline, CDR1 is MDHEN and CDR2 SYDVKM. This CDR3 spans 13 amino acids. The ends were cut back, 7 bases at V and 5 bases at J, with 15 bases in the middle. CDR3 sequence: CASKDGARHEQYF. The CDR3 nucleotides are TGTGCCAGCAAGGACGGAGCCCGCCACGAGCAGTACTTC.

J is TRBJ2-5 and V is TRBV30, with D perhaps given as TRBD1 or TRBD2 (6 bases each). Germline V lookup: CDR1 GTSNPN, CDR2 SVGIG (reference sequence). This CDR3 is 15 amino acids long. V dropped 0 bases and J dropped 4 bases, with 15 bases sitting between them. CDR3 sequence: CAWSVLGGLGETQYF. For the CDR3, the DNA is TGTGCCTGGAGTGTACTCGGGGGCCTGGGAGAGACCCAGTACTTC.

V and J are TRBV29-1 and TRBJ2-1; 8 bases line up with TRBD2. The germline CDR1 and CDR2 sequences are SQVTM and ANQGSEA. The trim removed 6 bases at V and 2 bases at J, leaving 6 bases unmatched. The CDR3 extends over 14 amino acids. The CDR3 sequence: CSVATSGTYNEQFF. The DNA for the CDR3 is TGCAGCGTGGCCACTAGCGGAACCTACAATGAGCAGTTCTTC.

This clone appeared a few times. The rearrangement joins TRBV29-1 to TRBJ2-5; TRBD1 matches 7 bases. After removal of 4 bases from V and 2 bases from J, the junction contained 1 base not matched to a gene. CDR1 SQVTM and CDR2 ANQGSEA come from the germline V gene. The CDR3 loop spans 12 amino acids. CDR3 loop: CSVGDRQETQYF. CDR3 nucleotides: TGCAGCGTTGGGGACAGACAAGAGACCCAGTACTTC. Full variable domain (rest looked up from reference TRBV29-1 and TRBJ2-5): SAVISQKPSRDICQRGTSLTIQCQVDSQVTMMFWYRQQPGQSLTLIATANQGSEATYESGFVIDKFPISRPNLTFSTLTVSNMSPEDSSIYLCSVGDRQETQYFGPGTRLLVL.

The V and J genes are TRBV11-2 and TRBJ1-3, with D hard to call. The V and J ends lost 3 bases and 1 base respectively, with 7 bases between them. This CDR3 contains 14 residues. Germline V gives CDR1 SGHAT, CDR2 FQNNGV. DNA of the CDR3: TGTGCCAGCAGCTTGAGACGTTCTGGAAACACCATATATTTT. Translated: CASSLRRSGNTIYF.

The chain employs TRBV29-1 and TRBJ2-3, with 7 bases that match TRBD1. V gave up 4 bases and J gave up 3 bases; unmatched junction bases: 4. The CDR3 runs to 13 residues. Germline V CDR1 and CDR2: SQVTM, ANQGSEA. The CDR3 spells CSVVGGGTDTQYF. DNA for the CDR3: TGCAGCGTTGTAGGGGGCGGGACAGATACGCAGTATTTT.